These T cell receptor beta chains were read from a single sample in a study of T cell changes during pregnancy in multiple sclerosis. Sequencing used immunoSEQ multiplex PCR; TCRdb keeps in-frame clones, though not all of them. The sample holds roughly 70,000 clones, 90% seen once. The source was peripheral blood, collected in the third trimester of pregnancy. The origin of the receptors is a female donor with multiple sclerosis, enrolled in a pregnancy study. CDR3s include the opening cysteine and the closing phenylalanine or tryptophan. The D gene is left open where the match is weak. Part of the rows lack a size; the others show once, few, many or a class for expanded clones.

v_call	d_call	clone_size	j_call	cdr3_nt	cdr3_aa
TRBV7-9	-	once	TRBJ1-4	TGTGCCAGCATCCGAGAAGCAACTAATGAAAAACTGTTTTTT	CASIREATNEKLFF
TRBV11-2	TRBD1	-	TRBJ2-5	TGTGCCAGCAGCTCGCCCCGACAGGGGCCCAACTCCCAGTACTTC	CASSSPRQGPNSQYF
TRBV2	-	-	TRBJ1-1	TGTGCCAGCAGTTTGACAGCGAACACTGAAGCTTTCTTT	CASSLTANTEAFF
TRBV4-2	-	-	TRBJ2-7	TGTGCCAGCAGCCATATCGCGGAGGAGCAGTACTTC	CASSHIAEEQYF
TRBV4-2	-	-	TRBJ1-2	TGTGCCAGCAGCCAAGATTCTTGGGCCAACTATGGCTACACCTTC	CASSQDSWANYGYTF
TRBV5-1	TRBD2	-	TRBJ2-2	TGCGCCAGCAGCTTCTGGACTAGCAAGACCGGGGAGCTGTTTTTT	CASSFWTSKTGELFF
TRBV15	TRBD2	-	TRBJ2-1	TGTGCCACCAGCAGAGAGCGGACTAGCGGGGGTTTCTATGAGCAGTTCTTC	CATSRERTSGGFYEQFF
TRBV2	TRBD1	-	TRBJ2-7	TGTGCCAGCAGACCCACAGGGGGAGCCTCCTACGAGCAGTACTTC	CASRPTGGASYEQYF
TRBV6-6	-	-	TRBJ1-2	TGTGCCAGCAGTTTCTGGACAGCTAACTATGGCTACACCTTC	CASSFWTANYGYTF
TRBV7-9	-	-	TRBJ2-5	TGTGCCAGCAGCCCTACTACACAAGAGACCCAGTACTTC	CASSPTTQETQYF
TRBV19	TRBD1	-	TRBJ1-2	TGTGCCAGTAGCCCGGGACAGGGTCCTCACTATGGCTACACCTTC	CASSPGQGPHYGYTF
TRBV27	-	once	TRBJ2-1	TGTGCCAGCAGTCCACTACCGGGATCCACCTATGAGCAGTTCTTC	CASSPLPGSTYEQFF
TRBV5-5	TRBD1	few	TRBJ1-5	TGTGCCAGCAGCTTGGTGGGGCCAGACAGGGAGGGCAATCAGCCCCAGCATTTT	CASSLVGPDREGNQPQHF
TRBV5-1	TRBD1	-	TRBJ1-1	TGCGCCAGCAGCACCCTACAGGGGTCGGGCACTGAAGCTTTCTTT	CASSTLQGSGTEAFF
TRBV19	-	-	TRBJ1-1	TGTGCCAGTAGTACAGACAGTTACACTGAAGCTTTCTTT	CASSTDSYTEAFF
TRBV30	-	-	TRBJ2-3	TGTGCCTGGAGTGTCGGTGACACAGATACGCAGTATTTT	CAWSVGDTDTQYF
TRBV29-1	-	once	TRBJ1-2	TGCAGCGTTCGGGGGGCGGGTGGCTACACCTTC	CSVRGAGGYTF
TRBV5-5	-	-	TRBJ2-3	TGTGCCAGCAGCTTGTGGGGCAACCAGGTCATGAATACGCAGTATTTT	CASSLWGNQVMNTQYF
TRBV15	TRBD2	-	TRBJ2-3	TGTGCCACCAGCAGAGGGGGTAGCGGGGTAGGGGAGGGGGATACGCAGTATTTT	CATSRGGSGVGEGDTQYF
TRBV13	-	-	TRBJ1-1	TGTGCCAGCAGCCCCAACTTTTTTCGCCCCACTGAAGCTTTCTTT	CASSPNFFRPTEAFF
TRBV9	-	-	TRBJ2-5	TGTGCCAGCAGCGTAGCAACGGTGGACCAAGAGACCCAGTACTTC	CASSVATVDQETQYF
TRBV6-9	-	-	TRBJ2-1	TGTGCCAGCAGTTATGATCGAGGGAATGAGCAGTTCTTC	CASSYDRGNEQFF
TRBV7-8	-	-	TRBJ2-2	TGTGCCAGCAGCTTGGGGACTTCTAACACCGGGGAGCTGTTTTTT	CASSLGTSNTGELFF
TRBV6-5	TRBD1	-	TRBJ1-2	TGTGCCAGCAGCGGGACAGATGGCTACACCTTC	CASSGTDGYTF
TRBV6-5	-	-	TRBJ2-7	TGTGCCAGCAGTAACCGACTAGTTCCTTGGGACGAGCAGTACTTC	CASSNRLVPWDEQYF
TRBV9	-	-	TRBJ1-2	TGTGCCAGCAGCGTCAACAGGGATGGCTACACCTTC	CASSVNRDGYTF
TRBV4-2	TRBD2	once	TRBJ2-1	TGTGCCAGCAGCGAACCGGGAGCGGGGGGATACAATGAGCAGTTCTTC	CASSEPGAGGYNEQFF
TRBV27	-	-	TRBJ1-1	TGTGCCAGCAGTTTATGGCCGGGGTTGAACACTGAAGCTTTCTTT	CASSLWPGLNTEAFF
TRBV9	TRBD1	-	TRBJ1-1	TGTGCCAGCAGCGCCCGGGACAGTAAAAACACTGAAGCTTTCTTT	CASSARDSKNTEAFF
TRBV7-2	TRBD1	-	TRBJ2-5	TGTGCCAGCAGCTTATTCAAGACAGGGGGACGGTCGACCCAGTACTTC	CASSLFKTGGRSTQYF
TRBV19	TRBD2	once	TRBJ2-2	TGTGCCGCAGGGGGACTAGCGGACACCGGGGAGCTGTTTTTT	CAAGGLADTGELFF
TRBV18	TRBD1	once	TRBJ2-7	TGTGCCAGCTCACAGGGACAGGGGTTTTACTACGAGCAGTACTTC	CASSQGQGFYYEQYF
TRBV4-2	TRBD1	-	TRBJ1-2	TGTGCCAGCAGACCCGACAGGGGGCGCAATAGTTATGGCTACACCTTC	CASRPDRGRNSYGYTF
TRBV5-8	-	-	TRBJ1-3	TGTGCCAGCAGCTTGGCGAGGTTTACTGGAAACACCATATATTTT	CASSLARFTGNTIYF
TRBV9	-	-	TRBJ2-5	TGTGCCAGCAGCGTAGCTCTCGCAGGACTCCAAGAGACCCAGTACTTC	CASSVALAGLQETQYF
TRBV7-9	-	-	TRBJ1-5	TGTGCCAGCAGCTTATCTTTCGATCAGCCCCAGCATTTT	CASSLSFDQPQHF
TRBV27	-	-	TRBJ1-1	TGTGCCAGCAGTTTTGATATGCAAGGAGGCACTGAAGCTTTCTTT	CASSFDMQGGTEAFF
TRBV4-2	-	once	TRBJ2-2	TGTGCCAGCAGCCAAGATTGGGGCGGGGCGAACACCGGGGAGCTGTTTTTT	CASSQDWGGANTGELFF
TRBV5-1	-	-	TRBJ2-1	TGCGCCAGCAGGAGGGAGGAGGGGCACAATGAGCAGTTCTTC	CASRREEGHNEQFF
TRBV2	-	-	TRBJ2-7	TGTGCCAGCAGCTTGTCGCTAACTTCCCCTAGCGTCTACGAGCAGTACTTC	CASSLSLTSPSVYEQYF
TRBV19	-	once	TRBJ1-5	TGTGCCAGTAGTGACGGTGGGGGGTTCGATCAGCCCCAGCATTTT	CASSDGGGFDQPQHF
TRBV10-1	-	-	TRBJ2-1	TGCGCCAGCAGTGAGGCCAGATACAATGAGCAGTTCTTC	CASSEARYNEQFF
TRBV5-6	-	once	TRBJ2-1	TGTGCCAGCAGCTTGGAATGGCTAGGGGGACGGAATGAGCAGTTCTTC	CASSLEWLGGRNEQFF
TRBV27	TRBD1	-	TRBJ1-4	TGTGCCAGCAGTCCCTACCCACCGGGACAGTCGGGGGTTAATGAAAAACTGTTTTTT	CASSPYPPGQSGVNEKLFF
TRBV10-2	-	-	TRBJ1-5	TGCGCCAGCAGTCATACAGGGTCGGGTCAGCCCCAGCATTTT	CASSHTGSGQPQHF
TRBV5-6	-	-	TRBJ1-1	TGTGCCAGCAGCAGAGAGCCGAACACTGAAGCTTTCTTT	CASSREPNTEAFF
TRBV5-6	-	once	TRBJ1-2	TGTGCCAGCAGTCGCGGGGGTTCGTGGCTCTATGGCTACACCTTC	CASSRGGSWLYGYTF
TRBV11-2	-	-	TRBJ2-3	TGTGCCAGCAGCTTATTTAGCGGACTCACAGATACGCAGTATTTT	CASSLFSGLTDTQYF
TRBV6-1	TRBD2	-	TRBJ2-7	TGTGCCAGCAGTATAGCGGGAGCGGGATCCTACGAGCAGTACTTC	CASSIAGAGSYEQYF
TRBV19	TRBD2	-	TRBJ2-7	TGTGCCAGTAGTGAAAAGGGACTAGCACTCTACGAGCAGTACTTC	CASSEKGLALYEQYF
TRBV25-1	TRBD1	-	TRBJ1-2	TGTGCCAGCAGCCAGGGGGGTAACTATGGCTACACCTTC	CASSQGGNYGYTF
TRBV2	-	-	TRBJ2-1	TGTGCCAGCAGTGAAGCTACTAGCTACTACAATGAGCAGTTCTTC	CASSEATSYYNEQFF
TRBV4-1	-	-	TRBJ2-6	TGCGCCAGCAGCCAAGACTGGCCCTCTGGGGCCAACGTCCTGACTTTC	CASSQDWPSGANVLTF
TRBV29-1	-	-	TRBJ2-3	TGCAGCGTCCAAAAGGGACACCACGACACAGATACGCAGTATTTT	CSVQKGHHDTDTQYF
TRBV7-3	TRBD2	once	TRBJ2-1	TGTGCCAGCAGTCGGACTAGCGGGGGGCACTACAATGAGCAGTTCTTC	CASSRTSGGHYNEQFF
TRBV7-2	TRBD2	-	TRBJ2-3	TGTGCCAGCAGCTTCCCTAGCGGGGGGGCGAGAGATACGCAGTATTTT	CASSFPSGGARDTQYF
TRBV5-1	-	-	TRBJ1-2	TGCGCCAGCAGCCCACCAGACAGCGGGTATGGCTACACCTTC	CASSPPDSGYGYTF
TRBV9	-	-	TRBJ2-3	TGTGCCAGCAGCACGAGAATGTCCGATACGCAGTATTTT	CASSTRMSDTQYF
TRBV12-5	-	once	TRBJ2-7	TGTGCTAGTGGTTTCGGGTCGGGAGAGGTGTCCTACGAGCAGTACTTC	CASGFGSGEVSYEQYF
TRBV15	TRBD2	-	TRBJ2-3	TGTGCCACCAGCAGAGGTTCCCGGGAGGTCTTAGATACGCAGTATTTT	CATSRGSREVLDTQYF